Listed here is a single T cell receptor (beta chain). Profiling relied on immunoSEQ multiplex PCR, and the TCRdb table lists in-frame clones only, not all of them. Among roughly 100,000 clones listed, 83% were seen once. This entry comes from a study of control samples from healthy donors and cancer patients. V was trimmed by 7 bases and J by 10 bases, leaving 14 bases between them. The CDR3 consists of 12 residues. Germline loops: CDR1 MDHEN, CDR2 SYDVKM. The chain uses TRBV28 and TRBJ1-5; D is uncertain. The clonotype comes from a woman aged 45-65 years in good health. Sequenced input: blood. The CDR3 region is CASNDARDPQHF. In DNA, the CDR3 is TGTGCCAGCAACGACGCGCGGGATCCCCAGCATTTT.